This T cell receptor (beta chain) was captured in a study of blood T cell repertoires in COVID-19. Overall study context: COVID-19 samples collected from the United States, Italy and Spain covered acute and convalescent phases. PBMCs, B-cell-depleted T cells, or T cells were the source of the cDNA or gDNA that made up the material.

V lost 5 bases to trimming and J lost 6 bases; unmatched junction nucleotides: 2. CDR1 PRHDT and CDR2 FYEKMQ come from the germline V gene (reference sequence). The CDR3 covers 14 residues. TCRdb's table, derived via immunoSEQ multiplex PCR, lists solely in-frame clones and lacks some. Of about 350,000 clones in the sample, around nine tenths were seen once. The specimen sequenced was peripheral blood. V and J are TRBV13 and TRBJ1-6, with 9 nucleotides matching TRBD1. This clonotype originated in a woman in her 70s with COVID-19, enrolled during active disease. CDR3 sequence (DNA): TGTGCCAGCAGCGCGGGACAGGGTAATTCACCCCTCCACTTT. This translates into CASSAGQGNSPLHF.